A selection of T cell receptor beta chains follows, all from one sample in a study of blood T cell repertoires in COVID-19. Generated by immunoSEQ multiplex PCR, the TCRdb table keeps only in-frame clones and is missing some. The sample has hundreds of thousands of clones; 80% to 90% are singletons. The sequenced material came from peripheral blood. The receptors shown here come from a woman between 70 and 85 years old with COVID-19, enrolled during active disease. The CDR3 runs from the conserved cysteine through the conserved F or W. D genes are given only for firm matches. Clone size appears in some rows only: once, few, many, or a class for an expanded clone.

J | D | V | size | length | CDR3 | DNA
TRBJ1-4 | . | TRBV7-2 | . | 14 | CASSPGHPGEKLFF | TGTGCCAGCAGCCCGGGACACCCAGGGGAAAAACTGTTTTTT
TRBJ1-5 | . | TRBV7-9 | . | 12 | CASSYTNQPQHF | TGTGCCAGCAGCTACACCAATCAGCCCCAGCATTTT
TRBJ1-1 | . | TRBV5-4 | . | 16 | CASSAVRQRMNTEAFF | TGTGCCAGCAGCGCGGTCCGCCAACGCATGAACACTGAAGCTTTCTTT
TRBJ2-1 | TRBD2 | TRBV10-3 | . | 12 | CAISATSERQFF | TGTGCCATCAGTGCCACTAGCGAACGGCAGTTCTTC
TRBJ2-3 | . | TRBV5-1 | . | 14 | CASSLEVGRDTQYF | TGCGCCAGCAGCTTGGAGGTTGGGAGAGATACGCAGTATTTT
TRBJ1-1 | . | TRBV28 | . | 12 | CASTTYPRGAFF | TGTGCCAGCACTACTTACCCCAGGGGAGCTTTCTTT
TRBJ2-7 | TRBD2 | TRBV19 | . | 16 | CASSPLAGGPGYEQYF | TGTGCCAGTAGTCCACTAGCGGGAGGGCCGGGATACGAGCAGTACTTC
TRBJ1-2 | . | TRBV5-6 | . | 15 | CASSLGTVLGYGYTF | TGTGCCAGCAGCTTGGGGACAGTTTTGGGCTATGGCTACACCTTC
TRBJ2-5 | . | TRBV28 | . | 13 | CASSFSQQETQYF | TGTGCCAGCAGTTTTAGCCAGCAAGAGACCCAGTACTTC
TRBJ2-7 | TRBD1 | TRBV7-2 | once | 16 | CASSLVGSRDSYEQYF | TGTGCCAGCAGCTTAGTAGGGTCCCGGGACAGCTACGAGCAGTACTTC
TRBJ2-5 | . | TRBV5-4 | . | 13 | CASSPGGLETQYF | TGTGCCAGCAGCCCCGGGGGGCTCGAGACCCAGTACTTC
TRBJ2-5 | . | TRBV4-1 | . | 14 | CASSPGQIQETQYF | TGCGCCAGCAGCCCTGGACAGATCCAAGAGACCCAGTACTTC
TRBJ1-1 | TRBD1 | TRBV30 | . | 14 | CAWRDRGQDTEAFF | TGTGCCTGGAGGGACAGGGGGCAGGACACTGAAGCTTTCTTT
TRBJ1-5 | . | TRBV3-1/TRBV3-2 | . | 17 | CASSQGALTSSNQPQHF | TGTGCCAGCAGCCAAGGGGCCCTTACATCTAGCAATCAGCCCCAGCATTTT
TRBJ1-5 | . | TRBV6-1 | . | 11 | CASSDGQPQHF | TGTGCCAGCAGTGATGGCCAGCCCCAGCATTTT
TRBJ2-1 | TRBD2 | TRBV4-1 | once | 16 | CASSQGSGSPYNEQFF | TGCGCCAGCAGCCAAGGGAGCGGGAGCCCCTACAATGAGCAGTTCTTC
TRBJ2-7 | TRBD2 | TRBV29-1 | . | 12 | CSVVRGGGEQYF | TGCAGCGTTGTGCGGGGGGGTGGCGAGCAGTACTTC
TRBJ1-1 | . | TRBV30 | . | 13 | CAWRGGSNTEAFF | TGTGCCTGGAGGGGAGGTAGTAACACTGAAGCTTTCTTT
TRBJ1-3 | . | TRBV2 | once | 17 | CASSERQNREPGNTIYF | TGTGCCAGCAGTGAGAGACAGAACAGGGAGCCTGGAAACACCATATATTTT
TRBJ1-3 | . | TRBV19 | . | 17 | CASSTYFYRHSGNTIYF | TGTGCCAGTAGTACCTATTTTTACAGGCACTCTGGAAACACCATATATTTT
TRBJ1-1 | . | TRBV10-3 | many | 15 | CAISGRATLNTEAFF | TGTGCCATCAGTGGGAGGGCTACGCTGAACACTGAAGCTTTCTTT
TRBJ2-2 | . | TRBV10-3 | . | 19 | CAISESIEEDSANTGELFF | TGTGCCATCAGTGAGTCGATCGAGGAGGACAGCGCGAACACCGGGGAGCTGTTTTTT
TRBJ1-5 | . | TRBV19 | . | 15 | CASTMGQQVNQPQHF | TGTGCCAGTACCATGGGACAACAGGTCAATCAGCCCCAGCATTTT
TRBJ2-1 | . | TRBV29-1 | . | 14 | CSVGRGRKNNEQFF | TGCAGCGTTGGAAGGGGAAGAAAAAACAATGAGCAGTTCTTC
TRBJ1-1 | . | TRBV5-8 | . | 14 | CASSFRVSNTEAFF | TGTGCCAGCAGCTTCCGGGTTTCGAACACTGAAGCTTTCTTT
TRBJ2-2 | TRBD2 | TRBV24-1 | . | 16 | CATSDPLAGATGELFF | TGTGCCACCAGTGATCCCCTAGCGGGAGCAACCGGGGAGCTGTTTTTT
TRBJ2-2 | . | TRBV6-1 | . | 15 | CASSEGLLATGELFF | TGTGCCAGCAGTGAAGGGTTACTAGCCACCGGGGAGCTGTTTTTT
TRBJ2-1 | . | TRBV30 | few | 14 | CAWSPPTSYNEQFF | TGTGCCTGGAGTCCGCCTACCTCCTACAATGAGCAGTTCTTC
TRBJ1-4 | . | TRBV6-5 | . | 14 | CASNTGPTNEKLFF | TGTGCCAGCAACACAGGGCCAACTAATGAAAAACTGTTTTTT
TRBJ2-7 | . | TRBV29-1 | . | 13 | CSVDSASRHEQYF | TGCAGCGTTGATTCGGCTAGCAGGCACGAGCAGTACTTC
TRBJ1-2 | . | TRBV5-5 | . | 17 | CASSLAMDRVRSYGYTF | TGTGCCAGCAGCTTGGCCATGGATCGGGTGAGGAGCTATGGCTACACCTTC
TRBJ1-2 | . | TRBV29-1 | . | 15 | CSVEGAVDTHYGYTF | TGCAGCGTTGAAGGTGCCGTGGACACTCACTATGGCTACACCTTC
TRBJ1-2 | TRBD1 | TRBV10-3 | . | 13 | CAISEGDSSGYTF | TGTGCCATCAGTGAGGGGGACAGCAGTGGCTACACCTTC
TRBJ1-5 | . | TRBV29-1 | . | 12 | CSARQGNQPQHF | TGCAGCGCGCGACAGGGCAATCAGCCCCAGCATTTT
TRBJ1-1 | . | TRBV5-1 | . | 13 | CASGLQGYTEAFF | TGCGCCAGCGGGCTCCAGGGTTACACTGAAGCTTTCTTT
TRBJ2-5 | TRBD1 | TRBV30 | . | 14 | CAWSRDSPGETQYF | TGTGCCTGGAGTCGGGACAGCCCTGGTGAGACCCAGTACTTC
TRBJ1-5 | TRBD1 | TRBV19 | . | 14 | CASSTEGQGQPQHF | TGTGCCAGTAGTACAGAAGGACAGGGCCAGCCCCAGCATTTT
TRBJ2-1 | . | TRBV28 | . | 13 | CASSLPATEVLFF | TGTGCCAGCAGTTTACCCGCAACGGAGGTCCTGTTCTTC
TRBJ1-1 | . | TRBV13 | . | 15 | CASSFRQTGGTEAFF | TGTGCCAGCAGCTTTCGGCAAACGGGTGGCACTGAAGCTTTCTTT
TRBJ1-1 | . | TRBV19 | . | 17 | CASSIGVSNLMNTEAFF | TGTGCCAGTAGTATAGGCGTCTCCAATCTAATGAACACTGAAGCTTTCTTT
TRBJ2-1 | . | TRBV3-1/TRBV3-2 | . | 19 | CASSTLSSSGRRAYNEQFF | TGTGCCAGCAGCACCCTCTCGAGCAGCGGGCGGCGGGCCTACAATGAGCAGTTCTTC
TRBJ1-2 | . | TRBV2 | . | 14 | CASSERGAGWGYTF | TGTGCCAGCAGTGAACGTGGGGCAGGGTGGGGCTACACCTTC
TRBJ2-2 | . | TRBV16 | . | 13 | CASSHDKTGELFF | TGTGCCAGCAGCCACGACAAAACCGGGGAGCTGTTTTTT
TRBJ1-6 | TRBD1 | TRBV14 | few | 16 | CASSLHRQGYDSPLHF | TGTGCCAGCAGCCTACATAGACAGGGCTACGATTCACCCCTCCACTTT
TRBJ2-7 | TRBD1 | TRBV28 | few | 14 | CASKRDSRLYEQYF | TGTGCCAGCAAGAGGGACAGTCGCCTCTACGAGCAGTACTTC
TRBJ1-5 | TRBD1 | TRBV3-1/TRBV3-2 | . | 14 | CASSVTGGNQPQHF | TGTGCCAGCAGCGTGACAGGGGGCAATCAGCCCCAGCATTTT
TRBJ1-2 | TRBD1 | TRBV2 | . | 14 | CASTGQGAGNGYTF | TGTGCCAGCACCGGACAGGGGGCTGGAAATGGCTACACCTTC
TRBJ1-6 | . | TRBV3-1/TRBV3-2 | . | 14 | CASSQGGRALFVHF | TGTGCCAGCAGCCAAGGAGGGAGGGCCTTATTTGTCCACTTT
TRBJ1-2 | TRBD1 | TRBV3-1/TRBV3-2 | . | 11 | CASSHQDRSTF | TGTGCCAGCAGCCACCAGGACAGGAGTACCTTC
TRBJ1-2 | TRBD1 | TRBV28 | . | 14 | CASSTYDRGRGYTF | TGTGCCAGCAGCACATATGACAGGGGGCGAGGCTACACCTTC
TRBJ1-4 | TRBD1 | TRBV6-1 | . | 15 | CASSETTGGDEKLFF | TGTGCCAGCAGTGAAACGACAGGGGGCGATGAAAAACTGTTTTTT
TRBJ2-1 | TRBD2 | TRBV5-1 | . | 16 | CASSRTSGGSYNEQFF | TGCGCCAGCAGCCGGACTAGCGGCGGATCCTACAATGAGCAGTTCTTC
TRBJ2-2 | TRBD1 | TRBV29-1 | . | 14 | CSVDNRGDTGELFF | TGCAGCGTTGATAACAGGGGGGACACCGGGGAGCTGTTTTTT
TRBJ1-2 | . | TRBV14 | once | 14 | CASSQDSGVYGYTF | TGTGCCAGCAGCCAAGACTCAGGGGTCTATGGCTACACCTTC
TRBJ2-7 | TRBD1 | TRBV4-2 | . | 14 | CASSRQGSLDEQYF | TGTGCCAGCAGCCGACAGGGAAGCCTCGACGAGCAGTACTTC
TRBJ2-7 | TRBD1 | TRBV7-2 | . | 15 | CASSLVGTGVNEQYF | TGTGCCAGCAGCTTAGTGGGGACAGGGGTAAACGAGCAGTACTTC
TRBJ1-5 | TRBD1 | TRBV27 | once | 14 | CASSLQGANQPQHF | TGTGCCAGCAGTTTACAGGGGGCGAATCAGCCCCAGCATTTT
TRBJ2-7 | . | TRBV28 | . | 12 | CASSSDSALQYF | TGTGCCAGCAGTTCAGATTCCGCCCTTCAGTACTTC
TRBJ1-5 | . | TRBV19 | . | 14 | CASSDTAPLWPQHF | TGTGCCAGTAGTGATACAGCTCCCTTATGGCCCCAGCATTTT
TRBJ1-1 | . | TRBV30 | once | 13 | CAWTGDANTEAFF | TGTGCCTGGACAGGGGACGCTAACACTGAAGCTTTCTTT